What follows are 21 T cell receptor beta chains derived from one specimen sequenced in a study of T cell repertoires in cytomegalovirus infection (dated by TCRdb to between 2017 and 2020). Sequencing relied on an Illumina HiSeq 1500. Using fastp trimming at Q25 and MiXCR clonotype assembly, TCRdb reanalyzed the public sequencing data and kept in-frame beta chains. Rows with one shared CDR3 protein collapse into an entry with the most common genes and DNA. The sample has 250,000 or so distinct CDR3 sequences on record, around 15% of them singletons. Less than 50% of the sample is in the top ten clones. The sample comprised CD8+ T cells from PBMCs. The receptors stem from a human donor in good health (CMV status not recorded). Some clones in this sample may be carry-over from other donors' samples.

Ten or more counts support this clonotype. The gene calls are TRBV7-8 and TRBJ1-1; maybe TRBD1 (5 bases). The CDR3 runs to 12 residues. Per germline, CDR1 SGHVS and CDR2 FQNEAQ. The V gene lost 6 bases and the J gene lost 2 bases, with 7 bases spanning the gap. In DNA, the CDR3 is TGTGCCAGCAGTGGGGGTAACACTGAAGCTTTCTTT. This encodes CASSGGNTEAFF. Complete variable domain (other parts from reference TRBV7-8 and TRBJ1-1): GAGVSQSPRYKVAKRGQDVALRCDPISGHVSLFWYQQALGQGPEFLTYFQNEAQLDKSGLPSDRFFAERPEGSVSTLKIQRTQQEDSAVYLCASSGGNTEAFFGQGTRLTVV.

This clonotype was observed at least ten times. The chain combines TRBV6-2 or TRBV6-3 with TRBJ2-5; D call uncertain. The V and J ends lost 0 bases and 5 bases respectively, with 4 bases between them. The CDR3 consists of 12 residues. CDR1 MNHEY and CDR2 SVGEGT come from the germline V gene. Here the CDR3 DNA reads TGTGCCAGCAGTTACTCGACCGAGACCCAGTACTTC. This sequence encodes CASSYSTETQYF.

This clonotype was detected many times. CDR3 DNA sequence: TGCAGCGTTGGGACAGGGGCCGCGCGGTATGGCTACACCTTC. Translated, it gives CSVGTGAARYGYTF. The chain carries TRBV29-1 and TRBJ1-2, with 9 nucleotides matching TRBD1. The CDR3 covers 14 residues. With V trimmed by 4 bases and J by 5 bases, 8 bases remained unmatched. Germline V gives CDR1 SQVTM, CDR2 ANQGSEA.

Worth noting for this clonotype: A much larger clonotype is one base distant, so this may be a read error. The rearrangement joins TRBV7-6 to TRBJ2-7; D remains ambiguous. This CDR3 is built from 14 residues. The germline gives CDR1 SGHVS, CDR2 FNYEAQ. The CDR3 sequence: CTSSFFDLAYEQYF. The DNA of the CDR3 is TGTACCAGCAGCTTTTTCGACTTAGCCTACGAGCAGTACTTC.

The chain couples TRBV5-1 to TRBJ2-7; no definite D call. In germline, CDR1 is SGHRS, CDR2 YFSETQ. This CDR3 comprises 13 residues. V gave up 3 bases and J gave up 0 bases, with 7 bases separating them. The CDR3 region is CASSWSLSYEQYF. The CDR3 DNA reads TGCGCCAGCAGCTGGAGCCTCTCCTACGAGCAGTACTTC.

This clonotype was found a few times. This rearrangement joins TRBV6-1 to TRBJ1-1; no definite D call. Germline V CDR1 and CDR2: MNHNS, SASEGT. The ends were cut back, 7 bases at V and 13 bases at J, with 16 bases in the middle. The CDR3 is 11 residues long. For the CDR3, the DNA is TGTGCCAGCACCCTGGACCAAGAGAATTTCTTT. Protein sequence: CASTLDQENFF.

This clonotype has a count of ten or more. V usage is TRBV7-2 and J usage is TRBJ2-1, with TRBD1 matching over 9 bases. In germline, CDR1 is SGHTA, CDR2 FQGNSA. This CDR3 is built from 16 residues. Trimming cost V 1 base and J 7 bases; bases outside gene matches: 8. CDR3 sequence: CASSLGRQGEVNEQFF. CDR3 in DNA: TGTGCCAGCAGCTTAGGCCGACAGGGGGAAGTTAATGAGCAGTTCTTC.

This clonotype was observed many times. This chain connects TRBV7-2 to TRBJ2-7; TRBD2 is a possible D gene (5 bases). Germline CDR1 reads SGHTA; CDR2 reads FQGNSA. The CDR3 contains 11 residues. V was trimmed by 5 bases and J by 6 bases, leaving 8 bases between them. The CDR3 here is CASSIGLEQYF. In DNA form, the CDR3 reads TGTGCCAGCAGCATCGGACTCGAGCAGTACTTC.

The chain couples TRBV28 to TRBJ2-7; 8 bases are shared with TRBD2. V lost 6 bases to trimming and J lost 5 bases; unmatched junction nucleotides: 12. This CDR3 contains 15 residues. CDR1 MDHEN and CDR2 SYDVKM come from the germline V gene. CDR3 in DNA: TGTGCCAGCAGCTCGGGGGGGAGCCGGGGGGACGAGCAGTACTTC. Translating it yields CASSSGGSRGDEQYF.

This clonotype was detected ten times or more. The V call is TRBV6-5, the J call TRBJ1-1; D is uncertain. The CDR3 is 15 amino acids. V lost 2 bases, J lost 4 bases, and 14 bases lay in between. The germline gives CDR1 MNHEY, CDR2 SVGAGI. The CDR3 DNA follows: TGTGCCAGCAGTTACGGAAGGATATTAGGCACTGAAGCTTTCTTT. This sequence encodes CASSYGRILGTEAFF.

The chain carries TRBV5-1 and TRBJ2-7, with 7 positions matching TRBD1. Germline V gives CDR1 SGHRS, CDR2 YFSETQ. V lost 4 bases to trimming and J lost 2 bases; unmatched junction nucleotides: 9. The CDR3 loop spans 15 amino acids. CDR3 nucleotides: TGCGCCAGCAGCAGTGACAGGGAGTTAACCTACGAGCAGTACTTC. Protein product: CASSSDRELTYEQYF.

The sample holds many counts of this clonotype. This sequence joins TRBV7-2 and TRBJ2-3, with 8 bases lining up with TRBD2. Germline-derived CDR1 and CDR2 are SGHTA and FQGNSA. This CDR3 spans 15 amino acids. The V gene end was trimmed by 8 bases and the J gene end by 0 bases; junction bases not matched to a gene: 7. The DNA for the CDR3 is TGTGCCAGCCAAGTAGCGGGGTTTAGCACAGATACGCAGTATTTT. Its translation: CASQVAGFSTDTQYF.

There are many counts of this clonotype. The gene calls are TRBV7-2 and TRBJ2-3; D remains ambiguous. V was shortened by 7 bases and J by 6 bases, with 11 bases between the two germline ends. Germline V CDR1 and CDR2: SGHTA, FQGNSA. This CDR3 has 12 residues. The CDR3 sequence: CASTNPWDTQYF. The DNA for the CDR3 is TGTGCCAGCACCAATCCCTGGGATACGCAGTATTTT.

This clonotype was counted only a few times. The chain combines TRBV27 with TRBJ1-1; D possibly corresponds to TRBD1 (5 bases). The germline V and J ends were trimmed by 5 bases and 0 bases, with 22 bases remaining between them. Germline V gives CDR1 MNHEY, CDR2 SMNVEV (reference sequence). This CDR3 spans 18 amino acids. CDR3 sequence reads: CASSPDSTVWGLNTEAFF. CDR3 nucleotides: TGTGCCAGCAGTCCAGACTCGACAGTTTGGGGGTTGAACACTGAAGCTTTCTTT.

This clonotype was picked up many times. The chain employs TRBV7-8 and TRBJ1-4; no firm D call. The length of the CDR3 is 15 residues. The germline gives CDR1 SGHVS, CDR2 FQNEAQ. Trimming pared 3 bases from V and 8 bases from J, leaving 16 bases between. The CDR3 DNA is TGTGCCAGCAGCTTGTTGGGGAGGAGCCGGGAAAAACTGTTTTTT. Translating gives CASSLLGRSREKLFF.

The CDR3 reads CASGAKGRGRVYGYTF. CDR3 coding DNA: TGTGCCAGCGGAGCCAAGGGCAGGGGGCGGGTCTATGGCTACACCTTC. The chain employs TRBV27 and TRBJ1-2; 8 bases are shared with TRBD1. The CDR3 is 16 residues long. The trim removed 8 bases at V and 4 bases at J, leaving 15 bases unmatched. CDR1 is MNHEY and CDR2 is SMNVEV in the germline V gene (reference sequence).

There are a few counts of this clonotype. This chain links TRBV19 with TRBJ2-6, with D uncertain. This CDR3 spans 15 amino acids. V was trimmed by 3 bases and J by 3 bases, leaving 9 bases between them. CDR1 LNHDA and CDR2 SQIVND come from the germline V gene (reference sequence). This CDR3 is CASSISHFGANVLTF. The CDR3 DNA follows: TGTGCCAGTAGTATTTCCCACTTTGGGGCCAACGTCCTGACTTTC. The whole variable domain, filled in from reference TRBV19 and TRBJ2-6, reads DGGITQSPKYLFRKEGQNVTLSCEQNLNHDAMYWYRQDPGQGLRLIYYSQIVNDFQKGDIAEGYSVSREKKESFPLTVTSAQKNPTAFYLCASSISHFGANVLTFGAGSRLTVL.

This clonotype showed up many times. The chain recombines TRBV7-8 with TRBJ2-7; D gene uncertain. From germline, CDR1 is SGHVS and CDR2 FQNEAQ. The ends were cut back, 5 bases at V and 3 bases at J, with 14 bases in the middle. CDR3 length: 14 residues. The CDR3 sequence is CASSLGRSNYEQYF. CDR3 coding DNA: TGTGCCAGCAGCCTCGGACGGTCGAACTACGAGCAGTACTTC.

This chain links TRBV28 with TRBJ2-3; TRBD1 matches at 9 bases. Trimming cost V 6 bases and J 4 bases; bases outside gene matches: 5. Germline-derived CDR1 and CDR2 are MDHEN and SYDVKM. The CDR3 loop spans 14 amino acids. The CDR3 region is CASSRDRVADTQYF. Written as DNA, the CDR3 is TGTGCCAGCAGCCGGGACAGGGTAGCAGATACGCAGTATTTT.

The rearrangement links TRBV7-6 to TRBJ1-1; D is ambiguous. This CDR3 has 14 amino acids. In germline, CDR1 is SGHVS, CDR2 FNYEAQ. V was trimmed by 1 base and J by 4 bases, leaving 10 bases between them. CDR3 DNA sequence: TGTGCCAGCAGCTTAGGGGGTTTTGGCACTGAAGCTTTCTTT. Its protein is CASSLGGFGTEAFF.

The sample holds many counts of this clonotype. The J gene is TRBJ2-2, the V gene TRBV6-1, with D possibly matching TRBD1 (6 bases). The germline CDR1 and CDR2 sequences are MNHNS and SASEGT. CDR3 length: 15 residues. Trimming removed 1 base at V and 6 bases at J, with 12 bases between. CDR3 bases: TGTGCCAGCAGTGAAGTATACAGGGAAGCCGGGGAGCTGTTTTTT. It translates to CASSEVYREAGELFF.